This T cell receptor beta chain was obtained from a study of CD8+ T cells in alopecia areata. Treatment meaning: oral pan-JAK inhibitor, 5-10 mg twice daily. This clone appeared a few times. It was cDNA, reverse transcribed from extracted RNA, that served as the sequencing template. Produced via immunoSEQ multiplex PCR; TCRdb's table is partial and in-frame only. The sample lists more than 95,000 clones; 58% were seen once. Trimming removed 9 bases from V and 6 bases from J; junction bases left unmatched: 6. The germline gives CDR1 SNHLY, CDR2 FYNNEI. This CDR3 comprises 13 residues. The sample in question was CD8+ T cells sorted from blood, obtained at week 4, from a patient treated with tofacitinib. The rearrangement joins TRBV2 to TRBJ2-1; TRBD1 agrees at 9 bases. This TCR derives from a human donor with alopecia areata. CDR3 DNA sequence: TGTGCCAGGGGGACAGGGAGTCGCAATGAGCAGTTCTTC. Amino acid sequence: CARGTGSRNEQFF.